Below, 26 T cell receptor beta chains from the same sample are listed, as sequenced in a study of T cell responses to AZD1222 COVID-19 vaccine. Profiled with immunoSEQ multiplex PCR; TCRdb holds only in-frame clones, not every one. The sample carries over 100,000 clones, 65% to 90% recorded once. The source was peripheral blood, collected on day 0 of AZD1222 vaccination. These receptors originate from an adult in good health.

The chain has TRBV19 and TRBJ2-7; 10 bases line up with TRBD1. V shed 6 bases, J shed 3 bases, and the junction held 8 bases outside the gene matches. There are 15 residues in the CDR3. Per germline, CDR1 LNHDA and CDR2 SQIVND (reference sequence). The CDR3 reads CASRDVRDRGYEQYF. The CDR3 DNA is TGTGCCAGTAGGGATGTCCGGGACAGGGGCTACGAGCAGTACTTC.

The V and J genes are TRBV11-2 and TRBJ1-6; tentatively, D is TRBD1 (5 bases). CDR3 length: 20 residues. Germline V lookup: CDR1 SGHAT, CDR2 FQNNGV. The V gene lost 0 bases and the J gene lost 7 bases, with 25 bases spanning the gap. The DNA for the CDR3 is TGTGCCAGCAGCTTAGATCGTGTCGACCGTTCGGGACCGAAGAATTCACCCCTCCACTTT. It specifies CASSLDRVDRSGPKNSPLHF.

V is TRBV7-2 and J is TRBJ2-2, with D possibly being TRBD2 (6 bases). The CDR3 is 15 amino acids. With 3 bases removed from V and 1 base from J, the gap between germline ends came to 9 bases. Germline CDR1 reads SGHTA; CDR2 reads FQGNSA. The CDR3 sequence is CASSFGGKNTGELFF. In DNA, the CDR3 is TGTGCCAGCAGCTTTGGGGGGAAGAACACCGGGGAGCTGTTTTTT.

The chain is built from TRBV3-1 (or the pseudogene TRBV3-2) and TRBJ2-3; maybe TRBD2 (6 bases). This CDR3 has 15 residues. Germline CDR1 and CDR2: LGHDT and YNNKEL (reference sequence). V lost 3 bases, J lost 5 bases, and 15 bases lay in between. The CDR3 spells CASSHRVDGGDTQYF. As DNA, the CDR3 is TGTGCCAGCAGCCATAGGGTCGACGGGGGAGATACGCAGTATTTT.

This chain connects TRBV10-2 to TRBJ1-2, with D unresolved. V lost 0 bases to trimming and J lost 3 bases, with 8 bases between them. From germline, CDR1 is WSHSY and CDR2 SAAADI. This CDR3 is built from 14 residues. CDR3 residues: CASSESLGYYGYTF. CDR3 DNA sequence: TGCGCCAGCAGTGAGTCGTTGGGTTACTATGGCTACACCTTC.

The chain has TRBV28 and TRBJ1-2, with 9 positions matching TRBD1. The CDR3 consists of 14 residues. CDR1 and CDR2 (germline): MDHEN, SYDVKM. Trimming cost V 6 bases and J 4 bases; bases outside gene matches: 6. CDR3 sequence: CASRLQGATYGYTF. The CDR3 DNA reads TGTGCCAGCAGGCTACAGGGGGCCACCTATGGCTACACCTTC.

The chain has TRBV15 and TRBJ2-5; possibly TRBD2 for D (6 bases). The germline V gene has CDR1 LNHNV and CDR2 YYDKDF (reference sequence). V lost 0 bases, J lost 7 bases, and 21 bases lay in between. CDR3 length: 17 residues. The CDR3: CATSRDLGGPAIGTQYF. The CDR3 DNA reads as TGTGCCACCAGCAGAGATCTCGGGGGACCCGCGATTGGGACCCAGTACTTC.

This chain uses TRBV7-6 with TRBJ1-6; D not certain. Trimming removed 5 bases from V and 9 bases from J, with 20 bases in between. Germline V CDR1 and CDR2: SGHVS, FNYEAQ. The CDR3 sequence is 16 residues long. CDR3: CASSRTPAGYSSPLHF. CDR3 nucleotide sequence: TGTGCCAGCAGCAGGACCCCCGCGGGGTATTCTTCACCCCTCCACTTT.

J is TRBJ2-1 and V is TRBV5-1; TRBD2 aligns across 13 bases. CDR1 and CDR2 (germline): SGHRS, YFSETQ. This CDR3 is built from 17 residues. The ends lost 4 bases at V and 7 bases at J; junction bases unmatched: 11. The CDR3 region is CASSPGLLAGGYNEQFF. The CDR3 DNA reads as TGCGCCAGCAGCCCAGGTTTACTAGCGGGGGGGTATAATGAGCAGTTCTTC. Complete variable domain (other parts from reference TRBV5-1 and TRBJ2-1): KAGVTQTPRYLIKTRGQQVTLSCSPISGHRSVSWYQQTPGQGLQFLFEYFSETQRNKGNFPGRFSGRQFSNSRSEMNVSTLELGDSALYLCASSPGLLAGGYNEQFFGPGTRLTVL.

The count of this clone is one. V is TRBV2 and J is TRBJ1-2; D unclear. The CDR3 is 13 amino acids. With 3 bases removed from V and 0 bases from J, the gap between germline ends came to 5 bases. CDR1 is SNHLY, CDR2 FYNNEI, per germline. CDR3 residues: CASSDTANYGYTF. The CDR3, as DNA: TGTGCCAGCAGTGATACGGCTAACTATGGCTACACCTTC.

This clone was recorded only once. This chain links TRBV29-1 with TRBJ2-3; maybe TRBD2 (6 bases). The CDR3 is made up of 13 amino acids. Trimming stripped 5 bases from V and 0 bases from J, with 9 bases between. Germline V gives CDR1 SQVTM, CDR2 ANQGSEA. In nucleotides, the CDR3 is TGCAGCGTTAGGAGGGGTAGCACAGATACGCAGTATTTT. Translating gives CSVRRGSTDTQYF.

V gene TRBV4-2 combines with J gene TRBJ1-6; the D is unclear. This CDR3 is built from 14 residues. V lost 2 bases and J lost 7, with 9 bases in between. The V gene's germline CDR1 is LGHNA and CDR2 YNFKEQ. CDR3 DNA sequence: TGTGCCAGCAGCCAATGGCGTGGAAATTCACCCCTCCACTTT. This gives the protein CASSQWRGNSPLHF.

This rearrangement joins TRBV5-8 to TRBJ2-7; D is perhaps TRBD2 (6 bases). The CDR3 is 15 residues long. The ends were cut back, 4 bases at V and 5 bases at J, with 19 bases in the middle. Germline V gene sequence: CDR1 SGHTS, CDR2 YDEGEE. CDR3 nucleotides: TGTGCCAGCAGCCCACCTTGGCGGGGTCCCAACGAGCAGTACTTC. It encodes CASSPPWRGPNEQYF.

The rearrangement uses TRBV21-1 and TRBJ1-6; TRBD1, the table's D call, was not compared with the DNA. TRBV21-1 is annotated as a pseudogene. CDR3 length: 16 residues. The CDR3 DNA follows: TGTGCCAGCAGCAAAGGCAGGGGGCCGGTGAATTCACCCCTCCACTTT. Its translation: CASSKGRGPVNSPLHF.

The rearrangement links TRBV28 to TRBJ2-2; D is possibly TRBD1 or TRBD2 (6 bases each). Trimming took off 5 bases at V and 7 bases at J, with 17 bases between the two ends. Looked up from germline, CDR1 is MDHEN and CDR2 is SYDVKM. The CDR3 loop spans 15 amino acids. CDR3 protein: CASSPPGGGGGELFF. CDR3 nucleotides: TGTGCCAGCAGTCCCCCAGGTGGAGGGGGCGGGGAGCTGTTTTTT.

This clone turned up a few times. The chain couples TRBV11-2 to TRBJ2-7; weak D call: TRBD1 (6 bases). Germline V gene data show CDR1 as SGHAT and CDR2 as FQNNGV. The CDR3 totals 13 residues. Trimming removed 1 base from V and 3 bases from J, with 7 bases in between. DNA for the CDR3: TGTGCCAGCAGCTTAGCAGGGGTCTACGAGCAGTACTTC. Amino acids: CASSLAGVYEQYF.

J is TRBJ1-2 and V is TRBV23-1; D unresolved. TRBV23-1 is designated an ORF whose function remains uncertain. With 1 base removed from V and 13 bases from J, the gap between germline ends came to 7 bases. The CDR3 is made up of 10 amino acids. The CDR3 nucleotides read TGCGCCAGCAGTCAATTTGGAATCACCTTC. It encodes CASSQFGITF.

The chain carries TRBV18 and TRBJ1-5; D gene ambiguous. V dropped 5 bases and J dropped 3 bases, with 14 bases sitting between them. Germline V gives CDR1 KGHSH, CDR2 LQKENI. This CDR3 has 15 amino acids. CDR3: CASSATWGTNQPQHF. In nucleotides, the CDR3 is TGTGCCAGCTCAGCAACGTGGGGTACCAATCAGCCCCAGCATTTT.

The genes are TRBV7-2 and TRBJ2-1, with 12 nucleotides matching TRBD2. The CDR3 totals 18 residues. V lost 5 bases, J lost 2 bases, and 10 bases stayed unmatched. The germline gives CDR1 SGHTA, CDR2 FQGNSA. The CDR3 protein is CASSPRQGTSGPYNEQFF. Here the CDR3 DNA reads TGTGCCAGCAGCCCCCGCCAGGGGACTAGCGGGCCCTACAATGAGCAGTTCTTC.

The V and J genes are TRBV5-5 and TRBJ2-7; 8 bases map to TRBD2. The CDR3 extends over 15 amino acids. With 4 bases clipped from V and 4 bases from J, the junction kept 10 bases outside the gene matches. From germline, CDR1 is SGHKS and CDR2 YYEKEE (reference sequence). CDR3 loop: CASSPGGSGGYEQYF. The DNA of the CDR3 is TGTGCCAGCAGCCCCGGGGGGAGCGGGGGTTACGAGCAGTACTTC.

The V call is TRBV5-1, the J call TRBJ1-3; 8 positions match TRBD1. V lost 3 bases, J lost 4 bases, and 6 bases stayed unmatched. The CDR3 runs 15 residues. The germline CDR1 and CDR2 sequences are SGHRS and YFSETQ. CDR3 in DNA: TGCGCCAGCAGCTCTTCGACAGGGGTCGGAAACACCATATATTTT. Translation: CASSSSTGVGNTIYF.

The chain employs TRBV4-1 and TRBJ2-4; D is unclear. Trimming took off 4 bases at V and 9 bases at J, with 16 bases between the two ends. This CDR3 has 14 residues. CDR1 and CDR2 from the germline V gene are MGHRA and YSYEKL. As DNA, the CDR3 is TGCGCCAGCAGCCTCTCACTATTTCTCACCATTCAGTACTTC. The encoded protein is CASSLSLFLTIQYF.

The chain is built from TRBV12-3 or TRBV12-4 and TRBJ2-5; D is unclear. CDR3 length equals 12 residues. V gave up 6 bases and J gave up 5 bases, with 10 bases separating them. CDR3 sequence: CASSPTEETQYF. CDR3 coding DNA: TGTGCCAGCAGCCCCACGGAGGAGACCCAGTACTTC.

The chain links TRBV5-6 to TRBJ1-6, with 7 nucleotides matching TRBD1. CDR3 size: 15 residues. V lost 1 base and J lost 6; bases outside the gene matches: 4. Germline lookup yields CDR1 SGHDT and CDR2 YYEEEE. CDR3 residues: CASSLNRGVNSPLHF. DNA of the CDR3: TGTGCCAGCAGCTTGAACAGGGGTGTTAATTCACCCCTCCACTTT.

In regard to this clone: One junction end disagrees with the germline gene, perhaps due to a read error. The chain employs TRBV5-6 and TRBJ1-2, with D possibly matching TRBD1 (6 bases). CDR3 length: 10 residues. Germline V gives CDR1 SGHDT, CDR2 YYEEEE. The CDR3 loop reads CASSSRDTEF. The CDR3 DNA reads as TGTGCCAGCAGCTCCCGGGACACCGAATTC.

V and J are TRBV21-1 and TRBJ1-2; TRBD1, the D gene given by the table, was not confirmed from the DNA. TRBV21-1 corresponds to a pseudogene. The CDR3 extends over 13 amino acids. The CDR3 region has the DNA TGTGCCAGCAGCAAAGAGACAGTCTATGGCTACACCTTC. Translating it yields CASSKETVYGYTF.